This T cell receptor (beta chain) was sequenced during a study of blood T cell repertoires in COVID-19. The wider study: COVID-19 samples, acute and convalescent, were from the United States, Italy and Spain. PBMCs, B-cell-depleted T cells, or T cells provided the cDNA or gDNA that made up the material.

Participant-reported clinical history was the basis for cohort assignment. The CDR3 has 15 amino acids. The V and J ends lost 0 bases and 1 base respectively, with 8 bases between them. The germline gives CDR1 SGHRS, CDR2 YFSETQ. Methods used by the authors: Amplification from reference gene primers served as the basis for estimated nucleated cell counts. Method: immunoSEQ multiplex PCR; TCRdb's copy keeps in-frame clones and lacks some. V, J and clone size are those of that table, while D and trimming were read from the DNA. Counted here are a few hundred thousand clones, over 75% occurring once; the ten biggest clones make up about 10%.

What was sequenced was PBMCs or T cells enriched from blood (not recorded which). The TCR sequence derives from a man aged 35 to 55 who had recovered from COVID-19. The chain carries TRBV5-1 and TRBJ1-5; D gene uncertain. The CDR3 bases are TGCGCCAGCAGCTTGGACAATCGCAGCAATCAGCCCCAGCATTTT. As protein: CASSLDNRSNQPQHF.